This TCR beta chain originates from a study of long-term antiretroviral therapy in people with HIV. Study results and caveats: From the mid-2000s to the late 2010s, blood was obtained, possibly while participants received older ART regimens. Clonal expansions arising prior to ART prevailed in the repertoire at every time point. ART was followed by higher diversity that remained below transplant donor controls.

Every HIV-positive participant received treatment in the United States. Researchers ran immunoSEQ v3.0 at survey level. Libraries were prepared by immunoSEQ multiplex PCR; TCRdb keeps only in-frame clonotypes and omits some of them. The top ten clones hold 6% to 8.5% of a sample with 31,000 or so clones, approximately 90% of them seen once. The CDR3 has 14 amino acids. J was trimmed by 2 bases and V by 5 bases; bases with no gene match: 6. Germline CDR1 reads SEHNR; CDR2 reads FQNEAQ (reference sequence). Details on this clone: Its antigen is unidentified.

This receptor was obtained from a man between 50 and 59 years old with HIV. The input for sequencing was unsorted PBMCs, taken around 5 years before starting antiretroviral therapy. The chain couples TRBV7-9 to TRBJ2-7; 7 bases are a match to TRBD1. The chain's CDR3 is CASSTNRGPYEQYF. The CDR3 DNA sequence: TGTGCCAGCAGCACCAACAGGGGACCCTACGAGCAGTACTTC. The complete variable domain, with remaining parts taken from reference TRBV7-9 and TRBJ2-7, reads DTGVSQNPRHKITKRGQNVTFRCDPISEHNRLYWYRQTLGQGPEFLTYFQNEAQLEKSRLLSDRFSAERPKGSFSTLEIQRTEQGDSAMYLCASSTNRGPYEQYFGPGTRLTVT.